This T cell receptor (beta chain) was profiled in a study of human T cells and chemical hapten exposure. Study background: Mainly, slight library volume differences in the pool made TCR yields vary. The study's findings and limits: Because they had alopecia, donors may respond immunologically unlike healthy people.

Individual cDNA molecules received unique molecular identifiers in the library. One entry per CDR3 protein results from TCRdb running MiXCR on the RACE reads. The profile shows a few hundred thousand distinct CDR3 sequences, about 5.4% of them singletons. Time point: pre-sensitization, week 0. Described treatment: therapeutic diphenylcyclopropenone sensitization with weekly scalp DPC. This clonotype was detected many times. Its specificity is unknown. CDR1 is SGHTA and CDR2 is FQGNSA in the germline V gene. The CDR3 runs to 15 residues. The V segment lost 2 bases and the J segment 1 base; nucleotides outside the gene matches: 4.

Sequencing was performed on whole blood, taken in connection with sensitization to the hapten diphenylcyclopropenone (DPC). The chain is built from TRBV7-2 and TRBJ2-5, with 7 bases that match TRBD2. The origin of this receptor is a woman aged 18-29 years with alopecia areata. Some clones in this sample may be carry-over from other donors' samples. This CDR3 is CASSLSSSGQETQYF. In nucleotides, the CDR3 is TGTGCCAGCAGCTTATCTTCTAGCGGCCAAGAGACCCAGTACTTC. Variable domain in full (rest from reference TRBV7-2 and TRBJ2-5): GAGVSQSPSNKVTEKGKDVELRCDPISGHTALYWYRQSLGQGLEFLIYFQGNSAPDKSGLPSDRFSAERTGGSVSTLTIQRTQQEDSAVYLCASSLSSSGQETQYFGPGTRLLVL.